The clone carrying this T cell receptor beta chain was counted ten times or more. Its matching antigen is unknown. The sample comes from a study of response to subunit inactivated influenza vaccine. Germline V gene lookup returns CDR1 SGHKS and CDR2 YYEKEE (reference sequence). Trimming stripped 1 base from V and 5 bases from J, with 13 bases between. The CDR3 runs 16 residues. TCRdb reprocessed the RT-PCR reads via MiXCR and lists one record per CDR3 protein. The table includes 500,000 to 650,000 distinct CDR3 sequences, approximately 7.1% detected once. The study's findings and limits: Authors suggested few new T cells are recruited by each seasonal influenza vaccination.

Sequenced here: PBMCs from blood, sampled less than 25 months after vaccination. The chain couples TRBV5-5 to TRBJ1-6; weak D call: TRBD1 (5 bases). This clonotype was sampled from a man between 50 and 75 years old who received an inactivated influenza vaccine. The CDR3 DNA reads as TGTGCCAGCAGCTTGACAGGAGGGCTGGATAATTCACCCCTCCACTTT. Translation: CASSLTGGLDNSPLHF.